The 32 T cell receptor beta chains listed next were all sequenced from one sample in a study of T cells in Graves' hyperthyroidism and ophthalmopathy. The TCR beta CDR3 regions underwent amplification using RNA transcripts as the source. The HTBI primer set drove a first-round RT-PCR of the TCR CDR3. TCRdb fed the multiplex PCR reads into MiXCR, producing one record per CDR3 protein. The profile shows fewer than 550,000 distinct CDR3 sequences, approximately 25% of them singletons. Specimen: blood. These receptors were collected from a woman aged 25 to 45 with Graves' ophthalmopathy.

This clonotype occurred many times. This CDR3 reads CSVRPLGDTEAFF. The CDR3 DNA follows: TGCAGCGTCCGCCCCTTGGGGGACACTGAAGCTTTCTTT. The chain combines TRBV29-1 with TRBJ1-1; a weak D match, TRBD1 (5 bases). This CDR3 comprises 13 residues. Trimming took off 6 bases at V and 3 bases at J, with 14 bases between the two ends. Looked up from germline, CDR1 is SQVTM and CDR2 is ANQGSEA.

On this clonotype itself: A read error may be the cause here, since a much bigger clone is one base away. This rearrangement joins TRBV6-1 to TRBJ2-7; D is uncertain. CDR3 length: 11 amino acids. Germline V lookup: CDR1 MNHNS, CDR2 SASEGT. This CDR3 is CSSTDRYEQYF. For the CDR3, the DNA is TGTTCCAGCACCGACCGCTACGAGCAGTACTTC.

This clonotype showed up just a few times. This chain joins TRBV12-5 and TRBJ1-1; D call uncertain. The V and J ends lost 8 bases and 6 bases respectively, with 10 bases between them. This CDR3 has 11 residues. Germline loops: CDR1 LGHNT, CDR2 FRNRAP. CDR3 DNA sequence: TGTGCTAGTCTATTTGGGGCTGAAGCTTTCTTT. Protein: CASLFGAEAFF.

The V call is TRBV29-1, the J call TRBJ1-2; D gene unclear. The CDR3 sequence is 12 residues long. Germline-derived CDR1 and CDR2 are SQVTM and ANQGSEA. Trimming left V 6 bases short and J 7 bases short, with 15 bases between. In nucleotides, the CDR3 is TGCAGCGTGAAGGGTTCGAAGGGTGGCTACACCTTC. Protein product: CSVKGSKGGYTF. Based on the CDR3 plus reference TRBV29-1 and TRBJ1-2, the full variable domain is SAVISQKPSRDICQRGTSLTIQCQVDSQVTMMFWYRQQPGQSLTLIATANQGSEATYESGFVIDKFPISRPNLTFSTLTVSNMSPEDSSIYLCSVKGSKGGYTFGSGTRLTVV.

This clonotype was counted many times. This chain connects TRBV6-1 to TRBJ2-2, with 7 nucleotides matching TRBD1. CDR3 length equals 14 residues. Unmatched junction bases numbered 2, after V lost 1 base and J lost 6 bases. Germline CDR1 and CDR2: MNHNS and SASEGT. The DNA for the CDR3 is TGTGCCAGCAGTGAAGTCGGGACAGCCGGGGAGCTGTTTTTT. Translating it yields CASSEVGTAGELFF.

In this sample, this clonotype turned up many times. This chain connects TRBV6-5 to TRBJ1-1, with TRBD1 as a possible D gene (5 bases). The CDR3 extends over 14 amino acids. Germline loops: CDR1 MNHEY, CDR2 SVGAGI. The V end was cut by 6 bases, the J end by 8 bases, with 19 bases between. The CDR3 reads CASSPPPGRGEAFF. CDR3 in DNA: TGTGCCAGCAGCCCCCCGCCGGGACGCGGCGAAGCTTTCTTT.

The chain links TRBV12-3 or TRBV12-4 to TRBJ1-6; 9 bases are shared with TRBD1. The CDR3 loop spans 14 amino acids. V shed 8 bases and J 10 bases; nucleotides not matched to a gene: 9. The CDR3 DNA reads as TGTGCCAGCGACGGAGGGACAGGGCCATCACCCCTCCACTTT. Protein product: CASDGGTGPSPLHF.

This clonotype showed up just a few times. The chain is built from TRBV2 and TRBJ1-1, with D hard to call. V lost 1 base and J 5 bases, leaving 14 bases between the germline ends. CDR1 is SNHLY and CDR2 is FYNNEI in the germline V gene. The CDR3 length is 15 residues. Here the CDR3 DNA reads TGTGCCAGCAGTGAAGGTTATCGGGTTGGGACTGAAGCTTTCTTT. Amino acid sequence: CASSEGYRVGTEAFF.

In its sample, this clonotype was seen a few times. CDR3 sequence reads: CASSLRSSWGGYTF. In nucleotides, the CDR3 is TGTGCCAGCAGCTTACGGTCCTCCTGGGGAGGCTACACCTTC. The chain joins TRBV7-2 to TRBJ1-2; D not certain. Trimming removed 2 bases at V and 8 bases at J, with 15 bases between. The germline gives CDR1 SGHTA, CDR2 FQGNSA. The CDR3 has 14 residues.

This clonotype showed up many times. It may be a read error: a sequence one base away is much more abundant. This sequence joins TRBV19 and TRBJ1-1; D is possibly TRBD1 (5 bases). This CDR3 region has 14 residues. Per the germline V gene, CDR1 is LNHDA and CDR2 is SQIVND (reference sequence). CDR3 in amino acids: CASSIHEGNTEACF. The CDR3 region has the DNA TGTGCCAGTAGTATACATGAGGGGAACACTGAAGCTTGCTTT.

This clonotype was found a few times. The chain recombines TRBV4-1 with TRBJ1-2, with D uncertain. CDR1 is MGHRA and CDR2 is YSYEKL in the germline V gene. The CDR3 has 16 amino acids. The V gene lost 0 bases and the J gene lost 4 bases, with 15 bases spanning the gap. CDR3 in amino acids: CASSQEPAEKLYGYTF. CDR3 nucleotides: TGCGCCAGCAGCCAAGAGCCTGCAGAGAAACTCTATGGCTACACCTTC.

This clonotype was observed a handful of times. V usage is TRBV20-1 and J usage is TRBJ1-1; D is possibly TRBD1 (6 bases). CDR3 size: 15 residues. V dropped 6 bases and J dropped 4 bases, with 21 bases sitting between them. Germline lookup yields CDR1 DFQATT and CDR2 SNEGSKA (reference sequence). CDR3 in amino acids: CSATDRIVQVTEAFF. DNA of the CDR3: TGCAGTGCCACGGACAGAATCGTTCAGGTCACTGAAGCTTTCTTT.

This clonotype was detected ten times or more. The DNA for the CDR3 is TGTGCCTGGAGTCCCGCCGGGGGGGGCGGGGTGTACGAGCAGTACTTC. Protein product: CAWSPAGGGGVYEQYF. This chain links TRBV30 with TRBJ2-7, with TRBD2 matching over 8 bases. V gave up 2 bases and J gave up 4 bases; unmatched junction bases: 13. Germline CDR1 GTSNPN, CDR2 SVGIG (reference sequence). This CDR3 spans 16 amino acids.

This clonotype was observed many times. The chain recombines TRBV6-2 or TRBV6-3 with TRBJ1-1; no clear D gene. Trimming took 5 bases from V and 11 from J, leaving 15 bases between them. The CDR3 loop spans 12 amino acids. The V gene's germline CDR1 is MNHEY and CDR2 SVGEGT. The CDR3 loop reads CASSPGAARAFF. Here the CDR3 DNA reads TGTGCCAGCAGTCCCGGTGCGGCGCGGGCTTTCTTT.

This clonotype was seen many times. The V gene is TRBV5-1, the J gene TRBJ1-5; 10 bases fit TRBD1. The CDR3 consists of 17 residues. J lost 6 bases, V lost 4 bases, and 13 bases had no gene match. CDR1 is SGHRS and CDR2 is YFSETQ in the germline V gene. DNA of the CDR3: TGCGCCAGCAGCCCTACCGGGACAGGGGCTATACCTCAGCCCCAGCATTTT. This translates into CASSPTGTGAIPQPQHF. The full variable domain, with the rest looked up from reference TRBV5-1 and TRBJ1-5, is KAGVTQTPRYLIKTRGQQVTLSCSPISGHRSVSWYQQTPGQGLQFLFEYFSETQRNKGNFPGRFSGRQFSNSRSEMNVSTLELGDSALYLCASSPTGTGAIPQPQHFGDGTRLSIL.

In this sample, this clonotype turned up many times. The rearrangement joins TRBV7-3 to TRBJ2-2; D possibly corresponds to TRBD2 (7 bases). The germline V and J ends were trimmed by 5 bases and 4 bases, with 17 bases remaining between them. Germline CDR1 SGHTA, CDR2 FQGTGA. This CDR3 comprises 16 residues. DNA for the CDR3: TGTGCCAGCAGCCCCCAAGGGGGGGCGGGCACCGGGGAGCTGTTTTTT. Amino acids: CASSPQGGAGTGELFF.

This clonotype was seen more than once but under ten times. The chain carries TRBV18 and TRBJ2-5; 7 bases match TRBD2. The germline V gene encodes CDR1 KGHSH and CDR2 LQKENI. CDR3 length: 16 amino acids. Germline trimming cut 3 bases from V and 2 bases from J; bases unmatched to any gene: 9. This CDR3 reads CASSPPSGGTQETQYF. CDR3 nucleotide sequence: TGTGCCAGCTCACCCCCCTCGGGGGGTACTCAAGAGACCCAGTACTTC.

This clonotype came up many times. This sequence joins TRBV6-5 and TRBJ1-2; the D gene is possibly TRBD1 (6 bases). Germline loops: CDR1 MNHEY, CDR2 SVGAGI. V lost 7 bases to trimming and J lost 4 bases, with 13 bases between them. The CDR3 covers 13 residues. The CDR3 sequence is CASIPGRGYGYTF. DNA for the CDR3: TGTGCCAGCATTCCCGGCAGGGGCTATGGCTACACCTTC.

The sample holds a few counts of this clonotype. This chain links TRBV6-2 or TRBV6-3 with TRBJ2-3; D may be TRBD1 (5 bases). Germline CDR1 MNHEY, CDR2 SVGEGT. CDR3 size: 12 residues. V was shortened by 11 bases and J by 0 bases, with 9 bases between the two germline ends. The CDR3 spells CAARESTDTQYF. CDR3 nucleotides: TGTGCCGCCAGGGAAAGCACAGATACGCAGTATTTT.

This clonotype was seen at least ten times. The chain couples TRBV10-1 to TRBJ2-7, with a tentative D call TRBD1 (5 bases). V was clipped by 5 bases and J by 5 bases, with 13 bases between them. This CDR3 region has 13 residues. Germline-derived CDR1 and CDR2 are WNHNN and SYGVQD (reference sequence). CDR3 sequence reads: CASSPKGFDEQYF. The CDR3 DNA is TGCGCCAGCAGTCCCAAGGGGTTCGACGAGCAGTACTTC.

This clonotype was seen ten or more times. J is TRBJ1-1 and V is TRBV27; D may be TRBD1 (5 bases). Trimming took 4 bases from V and 5 from J, leaving 14 bases between them. The CDR3 spans 14 residues. Germline values: CDR1 MNHEY, CDR2 SMNVEV (reference sequence). The CDR3 spells CASSSGLWGTEAFF. The DNA for the CDR3 is TGTGCCAGCAGTTCCGGCCTCTGGGGGACTGAAGCTTTCTTT.

Many counts were recorded for this clonotype. V and J are TRBV10-3 and TRBJ1-2; 11 bases align to TRBD1. The CDR3 has 15 residues. Germline loops: CDR1 ENHRY, CDR2 SYGVKD. The V gene end was trimmed by 4 bases and the J gene end by 3 bases; junction bases not matched to a gene: 4. CDR3 nucleotides: TGTGCCATCAGTGTTCAGGGACAGGGGGACTATGGCTACACCTTC. Translation: CAISVQGQGDYGYTF.

Ten or more counts support this clonotype. This chain connects TRBV11-1 to TRBJ1-5, with D tentatively TRBD1 (5 bases). Germline CDR1 and CDR2: SGHAT and FQDESV (reference sequence). V lost 0 bases and J lost 0, with 9 bases in between. The CDR3 runs 16 residues. In nucleotides, the CDR3 is TGTGCCAGCAGCTTAGCGCCCGACAGTAGCAATCAGCCCCAGCATTTT. It specifies CASSLAPDSSNQPQHF.

This clonotype was counted many times. This chain connects TRBV19 to TRBJ2-7, with a weak D call TRBD2 (5 bases). This CDR3 is built from 11 residues. Germline CDR1 LNHDA, CDR2 SQIVND (reference sequence). V was trimmed by 7 bases and J by 6 bases, leaving 10 bases between them. CDR3 loop: CASTDSGEQYF. The CDR3 DNA is TGTGCCAGTACGGACTCTGGCGAGCAGTACTTC.

The CDR3 DNA sequence: TGTGCCAGCAGACTTACAGGGGGGGACACTGAAGCTTTCTTT. The encoded protein is CASRLTGGDTEAFF. This chain connects TRBV7-9 to TRBJ1-1, with 8 bases identical to TRBD1. The CDR3 has 14 amino acids. Losses at the gene ends were 6 bases for V and 3 bases for J; bases not matched to a gene: 6. Per germline, CDR1 SEHNR and CDR2 FQNEAQ (reference sequence).

The rearrangement links TRBV2 to TRBJ2-1; D possibly matches TRBD1 or TRBD2 (5 bases each). V was trimmed by 11 bases and J by 5 bases, leaving 13 bases between them. Germline V gene data show CDR1 as SNHLY and CDR2 as FYNNEI. CDR3 size: 12 residues. The CDR3 nucleotides read TGTGCCGGGACGACGGGAAACAATGAGCAGTTCTTC. Protein sequence: CAGTTGNNEQFF.

V usage is TRBV6-5 and J usage is TRBJ1-5; maybe TRBD1 (5 bases). CDR1 and CDR2 (germline): MNHEY, SVGAGI. The CDR3 loop spans 14 amino acids. V lost 4 bases and J 5 bases, leaving 12 bases between the germline ends. In nucleotides, the CDR3 is TGTGCCAGCAGTTTCCTCGGGGGTGATCAGCCCCAGCATTTT. As protein: CASSFLGGDQPQHF.

This clonotype was seen ten or more times. This sequence joins TRBV2 and TRBJ1-5; D remains unclear. CDR1 SNHLY and CDR2 FYNNEI come from the germline V gene. The ends were cut back, 4 bases at V and 6 bases at J, with 10 bases in the middle. This CDR3 spans 13 amino acids. The CDR3 DNA reads as TGTGCCAGCAGTGGACATGTCCGTCAGCCCCAGCATTTT. Translation: CASSGHVRQPQHF.

This clonotype was seen only a few times. The gene calls are TRBV6-1 and TRBJ2-7; tentatively, D is TRBD1 (5 bases). Germline CDR1 is MNHNS and CDR2 is SASEGT. This CDR3 contains 14 residues. Trimming removed 8 bases from V and 4 bases from J, with 18 bases in between. CDR3 DNA: TGTGCCAGCGAGTCGGCAGACAGATCTTACGAGCAGTACTTC. Protein sequence: CASESADRSYEQYF.

The genes are TRBV4-1 and TRBJ2-2, with 10 nucleotides matching TRBD1. V lost 1 base to trimming and J lost 3 bases; unmatched junction nucleotides: 8. This CDR3 is 18 amino acids long. Germline-derived CDR1 and CDR2 are MGHRA and YSYEKL. The CDR3 sequence: CASSQGQGANEDTGELFF. The CDR3 nucleotides read TGCGCCAGCAGCCAAGGACAGGGGGCGAATGAGGACACCGGGGAGCTGTTTTTT.

This clonotype was counted at least ten times. The V call is TRBV6-5, the J call TRBJ1-5; no firm D call. The CDR3 spans 14 residues. Deletions cut 0 bases from V and 4 bases from J, with 7 bases between. Germline CDR1 and CDR2: MNHEY and SVGAGI. The CDR3: CASSYSGLNQPQHF. CDR3 DNA sequence: TGTGCCAGCAGTTACTCGGGGTTAAATCAGCCCCAGCATTTT.

The chain employs TRBV9 and TRBJ1-1; possibly TRBD1 for D (5 bases). The CDR3 is 18 amino acids. Germline assignment: CDR1 SGDLS and CDR2 YYNGEE. Trimming took 3 bases from V and 0 from J, leaving 21 bases between them. The CDR3 DNA is TGTGCCAGCAGCGACCAGGATGACCTCGGGGGTCTGAACACTGAAGCTTTCTTT. Protein sequence: CASSDQDDLGGLNTEAFF.